Listed below are T cell receptor beta chains from one sample, sequenced in a study of T cell responses to AZD1222 COVID-19 vaccine. The table came from immunoSEQ multiplex PCR; TCRdb's copy has only in-frame clones and leaves some out. The table has about 110,000 clones, around 82% seen once. The sample was peripheral blood, taken on day 0 of AZD1222 vaccination. These TCRs come from an adult in good health. The CDR3 runs from the conserved cysteine through the conserved F or W. Fields, in order: V gene, J gene, clone size, CDR3 length, D gene, CDR3 protein, CDR3 DNA. The D gene is left open where the match is weak. Size is stated for part of the rows, as once, few or many counts, or as a class when the clone is expanded.

V: TRBV10-3; J: TRBJ2-7; size: .; length: 12; D: .; CDR3: CAISEVDYEQYF; DNA: TGTGCCATCAGTGAGGTTGACTACGAGCAGTACTTC
V: TRBV11-2; J: TRBJ2-1; size: .; length: 19; D: TRBD2; CDR3: CASSLVGTSGGASYNEQFF; DNA: TGTGCCAGCAGCTTAGTGGGGACTAGCGGGGGGGCATCCTACAATGAGCAGTTCTTC
V: TRBV21-1; J: TRBJ2-7; size: .; length: 10; D: .; CDR3: CASSKREQYF; DNA: TGTGCCAGCAGCAAACGGGAGCAGTACTTC
V: TRBV3-1/TRBV3-2; J: TRBJ2-3; size: .; length: 18; D: TRBD2; CDR3: CASSHLSGGATFTDTQYF; DNA: TGTGCCAGCAGCCATTTAAGCGGGGGGGCTACCTTCACAGATACGCAGTATTTT
V: TRBV9; J: TRBJ2-5; size: once; length: 15; D: TRBD1; CDR3: CASSLRTGKSETQYF; DNA: TGTGCCAGCAGCCTCCGGACAGGGAAATCCGAGACCCAGTACTTC
V: TRBV3-1/TRBV3-2; J: TRBJ2-7; size: .; length: 13; D: .; CDR3: CASSQGRTGREYF; DNA: TGTGCCAGCAGCCAAGGGAGGACCGGAAGGGAGTACTTC
V: TRBV4-3; J: TRBJ1-1; size: .; length: 15; D: .; CDR3: CASSQGTDLNTEAFF; DNA: TGCGCCAGCAGCCAAGGGACCGATCTGAACACTGAAGCTTTCTTT
V: TRBV4-1; J: TRBJ2-5; size: .; length: 14; D: .; CDR3: CASSQEGSDETQYF; DNA: TGCGCCAGCAGCCAAGAGGGCAGTGATGAGACCCAGTACTTC
V: TRBV2; J: TRBJ2-2; size: .; length: 14; D: .; CDR3: CASGYGGNTGELFF; DNA: TGTGCCAGCGGGTACGGGGGAAACACCGGGGAGCTGTTTTTT
V: TRBV28; J: TRBJ1-1; size: .; length: 12; D: .; CDR3: CASGRVNTEAFF; DNA: TGTGCCAGCGGCAGGGTGAACACTGAAGCTTTCTTT